What follows are 29 T cell receptor beta chains derived from one specimen sequenced in a study of cytomegalovirus exposure and HLA in healthy donors. Libraries were prepared by immunoSEQ multiplex PCR; TCRdb keeps only in-frame clonotypes and omits some of them. The sample comprises approximately 160,000 clones, just under 85% of which are singletons, and around 2.4% rests with the top ten. The sample comprised PBMCs. Receptor source: a man aged 25 to 45 in good health and CMV-seropositive.

The chain joins TRBV5-1 to TRBJ2-1; 9 positions agree with TRBD2. CDR3 length: 15 residues. The J segment lost 6 bases and the V segment lost 7 bases, leaving 11 bases of the junction unmatched. The germline CDR1 and CDR2 sequences are SGHRS and YFSETQ. The CDR3 spells CASGDEASGVNEQFF. CDR3 coding DNA: TGCGCCAGCGGGGATGAGGCTAGCGGGGTCAATGAGCAGTTCTTC.

The rearrangement links TRBV5-8 to TRBJ2-5, with 9 bases lining up with TRBD1. The CDR3 is 14 amino acids. Germline loops: CDR1 SGHTS, CDR2 YDEGEE. Germline trimming cut 4 bases from V and 2 bases from J; bases unmatched to any gene: 3. CDR3 region: CASSPGQGQETQYF. The CDR3 DNA reads as TGTGCCAGCAGCCCCGGACAGGGGCAAGAGACCCAGTACTTC.

V usage is TRBV4-1 and J usage is TRBJ1-5; D might be TRBD1 (6 bases). The V gene lost 0 bases and the J gene lost 2 bases, with 8 bases spanning the gap. The germline V gene encodes CDR1 MGHRA and CDR2 YSYEKL. This CDR3 region has 15 residues. The CDR3 loop reads CASSQEDRGNQPQHF. In nucleotides, the CDR3 is TGCGCCAGCAGCCAAGAGGACAGAGGCAATCAGCCCCAGCATTTT.

The chain recombines TRBV7-6 with TRBJ2-7; a possible D gene is TRBD2 (5 bases). This CDR3 has 13 amino acids. Germline CDR1 SGHVS, CDR2 FNYEAQ. V was pared by 5 bases and J by 7 bases, with 15 bases between. CDR3 nucleotides: TGTGCCAGCAGCCCCGGACGGGGAGAGGAGCAGTACTTC. Protein sequence: CASSPGRGEEQYF. Supplemented by reference TRBV7-6 and TRBJ2-7, the full variable domain reads GAGVSQSPRYKVTKRGQDVALRCDPISGHVSLYWYRQALGQGPEFLTYFNYEAQQDKSGLPNDRFSAERPEGSISTLTIQRTEQRDSAMYRCASSPGRGEEQYFGPGTRLTVT.

This chain uses TRBV2 with TRBJ1-2; weak D call: TRBD1 (5 bases). This CDR3 is 15 amino acids long. Germline V CDR1 and CDR2: SNHLY, FYNNEI. The germline V and J ends were trimmed by 4 bases and 2 bases, with 14 bases remaining between them. The CDR3 nucleotides are TGTGCCAGCAGTGCCTTGGTGGGGCGCAACTATGGCTACACCTTC. Its translation: CASSALVGRNYGYTF.

The chain has TRBV5-6 and TRBJ1-5; possibly TRBD1 for D (6 bases). Trimming shortened V by 2 bases and J by 4 bases, and 10 bases separated the two germline ends. The V gene's germline CDR1 is SGHDT and CDR2 YYEEEE. CDR3 length: 14 amino acids. The CDR3 coding sequence is TGTGCCAGCAGCTTAACGACAGGTAATCAGCCCCAGCATTTT. Translating gives CASSLTTGNQPQHF.

J is TRBJ1-5 and V is TRBV6-1; 10 bases align to TRBD1. Germline V gene data show CDR1 as MNHNS and CDR2 as SASEGT. The CDR3 length is 14 residues. Trimming removed 8 bases from V and 7 bases from J; junction bases left unmatched: 8. CDR3 coding DNA: TGTGCCAGCTGGGACAGGGGCTTCGGACAGCCCCAGCATTTT. This translates into CASWDRGFGQPQHF.

This clone was recorded once. The chain employs TRBV5-6 and TRBJ1-3; D unresolved. Looked up from germline, CDR1 is SGHDT and CDR2 is YYEEEE. This CDR3 is built from 15 residues. V was cut by 0 bases and J by 1 base, with 8 bases left in between. CDR3 protein: CASSLDRGSGNTIYF. The CDR3 coding sequence is TGTGCCAGCAGCTTGGATCGGGGTTCTGGAAACACCATATATTTT.

The chain recombines TRBV2 with TRBJ1-1; D perhaps matches TRBD1 (5 bases). CDR3 length: 11 amino acids. The germline V gene has CDR1 SNHLY and CDR2 FYNNEI. CDR3 nucleotide sequence: TGTGCGCAGCAGGGTCAGACTGAAGCTTTCTTT. This translates into CAQQGQTEAFF.

The chain recombines TRBV15 with TRBJ1-1; 7 nucleotides align to TRBD1. The CDR3 extends over 15 amino acids. Per germline, CDR1 LNHNV and CDR2 YYDKDF (reference sequence). V gave up 3 bases and J gave up 1 base; unmatched junction bases: 5. The CDR3 DNA reads as TGTGCCACCAGCAGTAGACAGGGAAGGAACACTGAAGCTTTCTTT. It encodes CATSSRQGRNTEAFF.

The chain combines TRBV28 with TRBJ1-5, with 8 bases fitting TRBD1. Trimming cost V 4 bases and J 5 bases; bases outside gene matches: 4. The CDR3 has 14 residues. Germline V gene sequence: CDR1 MDHEN, CDR2 SYDVKM. CDR3 sequence (DNA): TGTGCCAGCAGTTCCGGGGACAGGTATCAGCCCCAGCATTTT. Its translation is CASSSGDRYQPQHF.

The chain has TRBV4-1 and TRBJ2-2; TRBD2 aligns across 8 bases. The V gene end was trimmed by 1 base and the J gene end by 1 base; junction bases not matched to a gene: 8. Germline values: CDR1 MGHRA, CDR2 YSYEKL. CDR3 size: 18 residues. The CDR3 loop is CASSQVLLSGGNTGELFF. CDR3 nucleotide sequence: TGCGCCAGCAGCCAAGTCCTACTGAGCGGGGGGAACACCGGGGAGCTGTTTTTT.

The chain has TRBV5-1 and TRBJ2-1; perhaps TRBD2 as D (5 bases). Germline-derived CDR1 and CDR2 are SGHRS and YFSETQ. The V and J ends lost 2 bases and 5 bases respectively, with 17 bases between them. The CDR3 runs 16 residues. The CDR3 spells CASSFHEGGRDNEQFF. In DNA form, the CDR3 reads TGCGCCAGCAGCTTCCACGAGGGTGGTCGTGACAATGAGCAGTTCTTC.

The V gene is TRBV5-6, the J gene TRBJ2-3; D uncertain. Trimming pared 4 bases from V and 2 bases from J, leaving 8 bases between. The CDR3 has 13 residues. Germline lookup yields CDR1 SGHDT and CDR2 YYEEEE. The CDR3: CASSPQHTDTQYF. The CDR3 DNA sequence: TGTGCCAGCAGCCCACAACACACAGATACGCAGTATTTT. Full variable domain (rest looked up from reference TRBV5-6 and TRBJ2-3): DAGVTQSPTHLIKTRGQQVTLRCSPKSGHDTVSWYQQALGQGPQFIFQYYEEEERQRGNFPDRFSGHQFPNYSSELNVNALLLGDSALYLCASSPQHTDTQYFGPGTRLTVL.

The chain uses TRBV7-8 and TRBJ2-7, with D possibly matching TRBD1 (6 bases). The V gene lost 5 bases and the J gene lost 2 bases, with 16 bases spanning the gap. The CDR3 is 15 amino acids. Germline CDR1 is SGHVS and CDR2 is FQNEAQ. CDR3 DNA sequence: TGTGCCAGCAGCCCCGGGACATATAATACCTACGAGCAGTACTTC. Its protein product is CASSPGTYNTYEQYF.

This chain links TRBV7-6 with TRBJ2-7; the D gene is possibly TRBD1 (6 bases). V lost 5 bases, J lost 4 bases, and 15 bases lay in between. Germline CDR1 SGHVS, CDR2 FNYEAQ. CDR3 length: 14 amino acids. The CDR3 loop is CASSQAGAPYEQYF. CDR3 sequence (DNA): TGTGCCAGCAGCCAGGCAGGGGCTCCGTACGAGCAGTACTTC.

The chain couples TRBV12-5 to TRBJ2-3; no firm D call. The CDR3 runs 14 residues. The germline CDR1 and CDR2 sequences are LGHNT and FRNRAP. Trimming cost V 0 bases and J 3 bases, with 7 bases left between them. DNA of the CDR3: TGTGCTAGTGGTTTGGTCGCCAGAACAGATACGCAGTATTTT. Protein sequence: CASGLVARTDTQYF.

The chain uses TRBV5-1 and TRBJ2-3; a weak D match, TRBD2 (5 bases). The germline V and J ends were trimmed by 1 base and 5 bases, with 14 bases remaining between them. Per germline, CDR1 SGHRS and CDR2 YFSETQ. The CDR3 extends over 15 amino acids. CDR3 amino acids: CASSLSPGKGDTQYF. Written as DNA, the CDR3 is TGCGCCAGCAGCTTGTCCCCCGGGAAAGGAGATACGCAGTATTTT.

The gene calls are TRBV10-2 and TRBJ1-6; D unresolved. The germline gives CDR1 WSHSY, CDR2 SAAADI. The CDR3 contains 12 residues. V was trimmed by 7 bases and J by 2 bases, leaving 3 bases between them. CDR3 region: CASTTYNSPLHF. The CDR3 DNA sequence: TGCGCCAGCACTACCTATAATTCACCCCTCCACTTT.

The chain couples TRBV7-9 to TRBJ1-1, with D tentatively TRBD1 (5 bases). CDR3 length: 13 residues. Trimming shortened V by 7 bases and J by 4 bases, and 13 bases separated the two germline ends. The germline V gene has CDR1 SEHNR and CDR2 FQNEAQ (reference sequence). CDR3 region: CASNLGGSTEAFF. Written as DNA, the CDR3 is TGTGCCAGCAACCTGGGGGGGAGCACTGAAGCTTTCTTT.

The J gene is TRBJ2-2, the V gene TRBV18; possible D gene TRBD1, 5 bases. The germline CDR1 and CDR2 sequences are KGHSH and LQKENI. Trimming took 6 bases from V and 1 from J, leaving 9 bases between them. This CDR3 is 14 amino acids long. The CDR3 is CASSLTGNTGELFF. In DNA form, the CDR3 reads TGTGCCAGCTCGCTTACAGGGAACACCGGGGAGCTGTTTTTT.

In this sample, this clone turned up a few times. V gene TRBV7-2 combines with J gene TRBJ1-1; 8 nucleotides match TRBD1. The CDR3 runs 14 residues. Germline V gene sequence: CDR1 SGHTA, CDR2 FQGNSA. V lost 5 bases to trimming and J lost 5 bases; unmatched junction nucleotides: 7. The CDR3, as DNA: TGTGCCAGCAGCACCTTAGACAGGGGAACTGAAGCTTTCTTT. Residues: CASSTLDRGTEAFF.

The chain employs TRBV7-8 and TRBJ2-5, with 9 bases matching TRBD1. The CDR3 is 15 residues long. Germline V lookup: CDR1 SGHVS, CDR2 FQNEAQ. The ends lost 1 base at V and 1 base at J; junction bases unmatched: 1. In nucleotides, the CDR3 is TGTGCCAGCAGCTTAGGACAGGGGGTCCAAGAGACCCAGTACTTC. Residues: CASSLGQGVQETQYF.

The chain is built from TRBV27 and TRBJ2-1; TRBD2 matches at 9 bases. V lost 10 bases, J lost 7 bases, and 11 bases stayed unmatched. Germline CDR1 reads MNHEY; CDR2 reads SMNVEV (reference sequence). The CDR3 has 14 amino acids. The DNA of the CDR3 is TGTGCCACCCGGAGGGTAGCGGGGGTTAATGAGCAGTTCTTC. This codes for CATRRVAGVNEQFF.

In this sample, this clone turned up once. This sequence joins TRBV4-1 and TRBJ1-3; weak D call: TRBD1 (5 bases). The CDR3 loop spans 15 amino acids. Germline CDR1 MGHRA, CDR2 YSYEKL. Trimming took off 7 bases at V and 2 bases at J, with 15 bases between the two ends. The CDR3, as DNA: TGCGCCAGCACCCCCCGGGGGGGAACTGGAAACACCATATATTTT. Its protein is CASTPRGGTGNTIYF.

The chain recombines TRBV25-1 with TRBJ2-7; possible D gene TRBD1, 6 bases. The length of the CDR3 is 16 residues. Germline V gene sequence: CDR1 MGHDK, CDR2 SYGVNS. V was trimmed by 6 bases and J by 1 base, leaving 19 bases between them. The CDR3 sequence is CASSPRRRDRSYEQYF. The CDR3 nucleotides read TGTGCCAGCAGCCCTAGGAGGAGAGACAGGTCCTACGAGCAGTACTTC.

The genes are TRBV27 and TRBJ2-1, with TRBD2 matching over 11 bases. Trimming at V came to 6 bases and at J to 6 bases, leaving 10 bases not matched to a gene. The CDR3 is made up of 16 amino acids. Germline CDR1 and CDR2: MNHEY and SMNVEV (reference sequence). CDR3 loop: CASSHRTSGYSNEQFF. The CDR3 DNA follows: TGTGCCAGCAGCCATAGGACTAGCGGGTATTCCAATGAGCAGTTCTTC.

The chain joins TRBV2 to TRBJ2-3; 13 bases map to TRBD2. With 5 bases clipped from V and 2 bases from J, the junction kept 4 bases outside the gene matches. From germline, CDR1 is SNHLY and CDR2 FYNNEI. The CDR3 extends over 16 amino acids. The CDR3 is CASSLTSGGATDTQYF. The CDR3 DNA reads TGTGCCAGCAGTCTAACTAGCGGGGGGGCCACAGATACGCAGTATTTT.

The chain uses TRBV5-4 and TRBJ1-6; D is possibly TRBD1 (5 bases). In germline, CDR1 is SGHNT, CDR2 YYREEE (reference sequence). This CDR3 contains 13 residues. The V gene lost 5 bases and the J gene lost 8 bases, with 11 bases spanning the gap. Here the CDR3 reads CASRLDNDSPLHF. The CDR3 DNA reads TGTGCCAGCAGACTGGACAATGATTCACCCCTCCACTTT. The full variable domain, with the rest looked up from reference TRBV5-4 and TRBJ1-6, is ETGVTQSPTHLIKTRGQQVTLRCSSQSGHNTVSWYQQALGQGPQFIFQYYREEENGRGNFPPRFSGLQFPNYSSELNVNALELDDSALYLCASRLDNDSPLHFGNGTRLTVT.